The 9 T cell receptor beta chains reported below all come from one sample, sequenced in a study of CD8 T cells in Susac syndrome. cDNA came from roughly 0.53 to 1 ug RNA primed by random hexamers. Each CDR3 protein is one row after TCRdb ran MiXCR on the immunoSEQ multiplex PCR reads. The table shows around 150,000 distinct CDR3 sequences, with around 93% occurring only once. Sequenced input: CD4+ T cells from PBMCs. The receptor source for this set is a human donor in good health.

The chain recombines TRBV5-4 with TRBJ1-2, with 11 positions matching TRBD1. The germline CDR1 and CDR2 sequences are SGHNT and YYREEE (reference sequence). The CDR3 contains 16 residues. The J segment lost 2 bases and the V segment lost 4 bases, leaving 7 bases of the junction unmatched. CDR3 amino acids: CASSRTGGAANYGYTF. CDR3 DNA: TGTGCCAGCAGCCGGACAGGGGGCGCCGCCAACTATGGCTACACCTTC.

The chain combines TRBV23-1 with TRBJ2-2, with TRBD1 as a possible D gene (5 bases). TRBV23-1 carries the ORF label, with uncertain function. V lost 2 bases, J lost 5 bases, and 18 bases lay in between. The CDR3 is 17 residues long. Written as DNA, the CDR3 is TGCGCCAGCAGTCAAGGCCGGACATCGAGGCTTACCGGGGAGCTGTTTTTT. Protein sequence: CASSQGRTSRLTGELFF.

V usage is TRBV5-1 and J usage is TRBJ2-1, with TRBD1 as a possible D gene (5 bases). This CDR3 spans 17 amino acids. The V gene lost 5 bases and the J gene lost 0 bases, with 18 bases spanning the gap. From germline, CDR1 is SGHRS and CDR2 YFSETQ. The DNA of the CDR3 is TGCGCCAGCAGTACCGGCCTAAAGACAGCCTCCTACAATGAGCAGTTCTTC. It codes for CASSTGLKTASYNEQFF.

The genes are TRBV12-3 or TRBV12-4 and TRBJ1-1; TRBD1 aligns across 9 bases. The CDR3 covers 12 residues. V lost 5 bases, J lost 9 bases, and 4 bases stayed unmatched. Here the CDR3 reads CASSPNRGQAFF. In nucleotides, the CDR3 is TGTGCCAGCAGTCCGAACAGGGGGCAAGCTTTCTTT.

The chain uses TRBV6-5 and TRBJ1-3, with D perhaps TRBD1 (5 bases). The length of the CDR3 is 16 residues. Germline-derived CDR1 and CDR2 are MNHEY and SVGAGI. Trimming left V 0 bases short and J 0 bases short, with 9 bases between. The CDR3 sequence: CASSYSYGTSGNTIYF. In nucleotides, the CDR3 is TGTGCCAGCAGTTACTCGTACGGGACCTCTGGAAACACCATATATTTT.

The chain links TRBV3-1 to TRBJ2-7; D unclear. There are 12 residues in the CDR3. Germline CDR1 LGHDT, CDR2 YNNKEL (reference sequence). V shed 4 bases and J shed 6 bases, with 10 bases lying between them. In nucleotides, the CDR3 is TGTGCCAGCAGCCTCCACCGCGGCGAGCAGTACTTC. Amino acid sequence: CASSLHRGEQYF.

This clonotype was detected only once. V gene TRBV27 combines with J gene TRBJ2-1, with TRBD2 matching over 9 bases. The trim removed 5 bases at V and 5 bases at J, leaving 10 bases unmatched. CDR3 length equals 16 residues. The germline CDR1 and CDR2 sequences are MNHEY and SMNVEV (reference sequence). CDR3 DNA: TGTGCCAGCAGTCGTTCCCCTAGCGGGGTTAACAATGAGCAGTTCTTC. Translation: CASSRSPSGVNNEQFF.

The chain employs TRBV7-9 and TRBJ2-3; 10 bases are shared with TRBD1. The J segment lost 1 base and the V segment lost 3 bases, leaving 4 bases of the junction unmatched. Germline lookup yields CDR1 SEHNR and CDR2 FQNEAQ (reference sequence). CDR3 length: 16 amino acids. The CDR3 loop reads CASSLGTGAGTDTQYF. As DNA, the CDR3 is TGTGCCAGCAGCTTGGGGACAGGGGCCGGCACAGATACGCAGTATTTT. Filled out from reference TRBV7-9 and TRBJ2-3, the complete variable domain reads DTGVSQNPRHKITKRGQNVTFRCDPISEHNRLYWYRQTLGQGPEFLTYFQNEAQLEKSRLLSDRFSAERPKGSFSTLEIQRTEQGDSAMYLCASSLGTGAGTDTQYFGPGTRLTVL.

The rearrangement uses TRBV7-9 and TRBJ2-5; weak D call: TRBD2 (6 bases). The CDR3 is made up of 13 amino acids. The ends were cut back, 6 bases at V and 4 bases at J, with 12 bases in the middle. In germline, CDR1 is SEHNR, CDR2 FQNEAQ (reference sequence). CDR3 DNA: TGTGCCAGCAGTCGCTCCGGGGGAGAGACCCAGTACTTC. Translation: CASSRSGGETQYF.